This T cell receptor (beta chain) was obtained from a study of blood T cell repertoires in COVID-19. Study-wide background: Sites across the United States, Italy and Spain contributed samples from acute and convalescent COVID-19. The analysed material was cDNA or gDNA that came from T cells, B-cell-depleted T cells, or PBMCs.

Under the authors' procedure: Reference gene primer amplification gave estimated nucleated cell counts. Method: immunoSEQ multiplex PCR; TCRdb's copy keeps in-frame clones and lacks some. V, J and clone size are those of that table, while D and trimming were read from the DNA. The table includes around 300,000 clones, approximately 80% detected once. Germline CDR1 reads KGHSH; CDR2 reads LQKENI. The CDR3 runs 17 residues. Trimming cost V 1 base and J 3 bases, with 18 bases left between them. The clonotype comes from a woman aged 50 to 60 with active or convalescent COVID-19. The chain employs TRBV18 and TRBJ1-2; D gene unclear. The sequencing sample was made of peripheral blood. The CDR3 loop reads CASSPRVFRGRDYGYTF. The CDR3 DNA follows: TGTGCCAGCTCACCACGGGTATTTCGGGGTCGGGACTATGGCTACACCTTC.